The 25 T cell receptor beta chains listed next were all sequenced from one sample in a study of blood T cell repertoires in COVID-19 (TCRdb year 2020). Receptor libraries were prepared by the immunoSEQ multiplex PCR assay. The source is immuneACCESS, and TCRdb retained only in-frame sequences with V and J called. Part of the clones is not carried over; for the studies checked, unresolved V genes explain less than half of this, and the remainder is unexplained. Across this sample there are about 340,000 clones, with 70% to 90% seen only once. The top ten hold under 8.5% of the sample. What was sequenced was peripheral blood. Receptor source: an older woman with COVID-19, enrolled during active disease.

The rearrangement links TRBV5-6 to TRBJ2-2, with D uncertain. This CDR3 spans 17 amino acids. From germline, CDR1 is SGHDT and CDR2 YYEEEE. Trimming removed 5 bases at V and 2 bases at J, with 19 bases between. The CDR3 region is CASRKSNRVSNTGELFF. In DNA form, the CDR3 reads TGTGCCAGCAGAAAGTCGAACCGGGTTTCAAACACCGGGGAGCTGTTTTTT.

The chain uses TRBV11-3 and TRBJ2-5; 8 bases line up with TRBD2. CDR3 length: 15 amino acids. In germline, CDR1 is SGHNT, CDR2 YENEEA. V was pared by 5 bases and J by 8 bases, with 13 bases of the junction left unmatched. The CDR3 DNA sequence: TGTGCCAGCAGCCCCCCCGGGACTAGTCGAGGAACCCAGTACTTC. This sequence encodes CASSPPGTSRGTQYF.

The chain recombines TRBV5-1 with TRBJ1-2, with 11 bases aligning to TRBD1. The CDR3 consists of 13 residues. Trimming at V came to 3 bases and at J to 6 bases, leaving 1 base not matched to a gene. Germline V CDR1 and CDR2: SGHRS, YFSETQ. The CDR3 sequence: CASSWGQGDGYTF. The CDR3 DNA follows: TGCGCCAGCAGCTGGGGACAGGGGGATGGCTACACCTTC.

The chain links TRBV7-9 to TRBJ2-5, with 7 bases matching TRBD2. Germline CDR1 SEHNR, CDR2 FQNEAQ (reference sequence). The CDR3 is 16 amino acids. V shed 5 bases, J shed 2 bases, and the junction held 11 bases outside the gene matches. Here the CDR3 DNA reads TGTGCCAGCAGCCAAGGAGACGGAGCGGGGCAAGAGACCCAGTACTTC. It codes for CASSQGDGAGQETQYF. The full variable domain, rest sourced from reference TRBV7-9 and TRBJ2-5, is DTGVSQNPRHKITKRGQNVTFRCDPISEHNRLYWYRQTLGQGPEFLTYFQNEAQLEKSRLLSDRFSAERPKGSFSTLEIQRTEQGDSAMYLCASSQGDGAGQETQYFGPGTRLLVL.

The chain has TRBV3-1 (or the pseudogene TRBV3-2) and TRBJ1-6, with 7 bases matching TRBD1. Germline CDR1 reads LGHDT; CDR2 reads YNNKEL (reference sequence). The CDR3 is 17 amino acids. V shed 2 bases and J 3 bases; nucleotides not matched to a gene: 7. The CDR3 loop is CASSQKGTVGYNSPLHF. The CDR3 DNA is TGTGCCAGCAGCCAAAAAGGGACAGTGGGCTATAATTCACCCCTCCACTTT.

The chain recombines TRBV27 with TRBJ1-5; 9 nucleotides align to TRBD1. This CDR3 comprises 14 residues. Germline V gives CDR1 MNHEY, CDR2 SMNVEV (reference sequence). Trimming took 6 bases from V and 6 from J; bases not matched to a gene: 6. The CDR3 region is CASRLQGAGQPQHF. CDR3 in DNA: TGTGCCAGCAGACTACAGGGGGCGGGTCAGCCCCAGCATTTT.

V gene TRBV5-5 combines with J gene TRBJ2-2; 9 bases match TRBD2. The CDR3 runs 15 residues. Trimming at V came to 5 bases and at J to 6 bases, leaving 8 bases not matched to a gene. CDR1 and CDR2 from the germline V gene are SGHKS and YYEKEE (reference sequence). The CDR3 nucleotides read TGTGCCAGCAGGTCCCCGGGACTAGCCTCCGGGGAGCTGTTTTTT. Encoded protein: CASRSPGLASGELFF.

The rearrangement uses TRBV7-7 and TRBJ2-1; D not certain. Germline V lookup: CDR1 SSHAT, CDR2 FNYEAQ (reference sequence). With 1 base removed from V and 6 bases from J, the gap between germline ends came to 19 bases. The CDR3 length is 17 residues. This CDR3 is CASSLEVSFRQGNEQFF. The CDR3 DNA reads TGTGCCAGCAGCTTAGAGGTCTCGTTCAGGCAAGGCAATGAGCAGTTCTTC.

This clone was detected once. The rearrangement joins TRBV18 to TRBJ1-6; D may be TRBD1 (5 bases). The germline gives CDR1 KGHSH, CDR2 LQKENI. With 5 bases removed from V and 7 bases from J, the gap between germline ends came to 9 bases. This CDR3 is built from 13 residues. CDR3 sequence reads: CASSGQPNSPLHF. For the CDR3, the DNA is TGTGCCAGCTCAGGACAACCGAATTCACCCCTCCACTTT.

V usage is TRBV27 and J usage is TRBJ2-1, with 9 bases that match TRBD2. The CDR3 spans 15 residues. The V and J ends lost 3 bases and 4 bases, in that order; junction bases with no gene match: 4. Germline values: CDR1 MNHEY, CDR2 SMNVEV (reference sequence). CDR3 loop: CASSLRGGSYNEQFF. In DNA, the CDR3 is TGTGCCAGCAGTTTGCGGGGGGGATCTTACAATGAGCAGTTCTTC.

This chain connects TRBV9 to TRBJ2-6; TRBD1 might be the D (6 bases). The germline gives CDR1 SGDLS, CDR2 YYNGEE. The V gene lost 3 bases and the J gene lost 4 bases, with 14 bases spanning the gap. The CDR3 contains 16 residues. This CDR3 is CASSAPPQGGANVLTF. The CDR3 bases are TGTGCCAGCAGCGCGCCTCCCCAGGGGGGGGCCAACGTCCTGACTTTC.

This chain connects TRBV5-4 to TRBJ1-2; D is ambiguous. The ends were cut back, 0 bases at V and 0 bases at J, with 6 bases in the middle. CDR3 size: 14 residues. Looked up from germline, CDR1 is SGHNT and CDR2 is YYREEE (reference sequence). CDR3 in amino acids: CASSLGRPNYGYTF. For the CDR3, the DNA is TGTGCCAGCAGCTTGGGCAGGCCTAACTATGGCTACACCTTC.

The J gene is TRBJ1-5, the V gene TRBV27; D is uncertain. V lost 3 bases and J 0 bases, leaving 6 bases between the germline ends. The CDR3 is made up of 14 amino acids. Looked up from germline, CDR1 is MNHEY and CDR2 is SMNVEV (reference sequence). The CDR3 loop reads CASSFYGSNQPQHF. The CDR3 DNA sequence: TGTGCCAGCAGTTTTTACGGTAGCAATCAGCCCCAGCATTTT.

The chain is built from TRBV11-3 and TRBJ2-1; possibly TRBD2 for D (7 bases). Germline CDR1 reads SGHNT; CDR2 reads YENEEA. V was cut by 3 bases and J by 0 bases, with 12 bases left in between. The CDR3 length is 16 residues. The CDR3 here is CASSLRGGSSYNEQFF. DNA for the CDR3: TGTGCCAGCAGCTTGAGGGGGGGAAGCTCCTACAATGAGCAGTTCTTC.

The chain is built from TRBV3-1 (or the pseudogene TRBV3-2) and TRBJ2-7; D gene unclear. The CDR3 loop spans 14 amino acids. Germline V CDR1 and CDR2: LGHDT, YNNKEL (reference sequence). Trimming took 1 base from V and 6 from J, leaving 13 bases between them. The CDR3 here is CASSQGSLPPEQYF. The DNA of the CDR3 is TGTGCCAGCAGCCAAGGTTCTCTCCCCCCCGAGCAGTACTTC.

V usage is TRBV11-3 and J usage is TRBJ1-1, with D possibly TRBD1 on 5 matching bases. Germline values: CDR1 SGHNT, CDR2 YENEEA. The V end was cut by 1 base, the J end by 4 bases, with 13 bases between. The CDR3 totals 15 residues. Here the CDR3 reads CASSLVFRGSTEAFF. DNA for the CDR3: TGTGCCAGCAGCTTAGTTTTTAGGGGTAGCACTGAAGCTTTCTTT.

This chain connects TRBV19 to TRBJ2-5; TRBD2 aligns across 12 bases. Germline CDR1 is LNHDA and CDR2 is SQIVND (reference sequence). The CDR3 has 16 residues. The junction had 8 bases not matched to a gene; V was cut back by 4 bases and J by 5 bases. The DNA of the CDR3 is TGTGCCAGTAGTAGACTAGCGGGGGCCCAGGGGGAGACCCAGTACTTC. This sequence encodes CASSRLAGAQGETQYF.

CDR3 residues: CASSTPGQRSYEQYF. The DNA for the CDR3 is TGTGCCAGCAGCACCCCGGGACAGCGCTCCTACGAGCAGTACTTC. The gene calls are TRBV21-1 and TRBJ2-7; TRBD1 reflects the table's D call only, with no check against the DNA. TRBV21-1 is described as a pseudogene. CDR3 length: 15 residues.

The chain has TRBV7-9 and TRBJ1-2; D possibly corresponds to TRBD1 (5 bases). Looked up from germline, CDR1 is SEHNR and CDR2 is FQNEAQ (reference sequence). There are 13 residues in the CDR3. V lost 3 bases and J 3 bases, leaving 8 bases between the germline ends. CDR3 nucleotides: TGTGCCAGCAGCTTGGGAGGGGACTATGGCTACACCTTC. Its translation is CASSLGGDYGYTF.

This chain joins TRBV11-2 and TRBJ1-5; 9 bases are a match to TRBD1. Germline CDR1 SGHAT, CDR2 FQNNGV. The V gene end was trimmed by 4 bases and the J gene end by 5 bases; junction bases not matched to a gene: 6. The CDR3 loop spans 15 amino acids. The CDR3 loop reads CASSSGDRADQPQHF. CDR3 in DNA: TGTGCCAGCAGCTCGGGGGACAGGGCGGATCAGCCCCAGCATTTT.

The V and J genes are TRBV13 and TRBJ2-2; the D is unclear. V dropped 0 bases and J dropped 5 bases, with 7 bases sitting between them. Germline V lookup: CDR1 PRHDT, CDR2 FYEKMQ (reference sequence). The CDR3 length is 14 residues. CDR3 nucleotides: TGTGCCAGCAGCTTAGGGGCCACAACCGGGGAGCTGTTTTTT. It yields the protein CASSLGATTGELFF.

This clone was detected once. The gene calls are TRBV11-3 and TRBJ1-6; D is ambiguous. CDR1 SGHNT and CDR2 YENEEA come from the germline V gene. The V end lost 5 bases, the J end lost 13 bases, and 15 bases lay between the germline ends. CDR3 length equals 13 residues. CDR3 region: CASSQREGGPLHF. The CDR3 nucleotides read TGTGCCAGCAGCCAAAGGGAGGGCGGGCCCCTCCACTTT.

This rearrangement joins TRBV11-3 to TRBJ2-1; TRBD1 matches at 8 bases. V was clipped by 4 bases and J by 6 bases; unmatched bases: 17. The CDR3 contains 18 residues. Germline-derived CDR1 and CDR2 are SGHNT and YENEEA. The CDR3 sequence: CASSSRTGKMGKGNEQFF. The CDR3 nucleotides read TGTGCCAGCAGCTCTAGGACAGGGAAGATGGGGAAGGGCAATGAGCAGTTCTTC.

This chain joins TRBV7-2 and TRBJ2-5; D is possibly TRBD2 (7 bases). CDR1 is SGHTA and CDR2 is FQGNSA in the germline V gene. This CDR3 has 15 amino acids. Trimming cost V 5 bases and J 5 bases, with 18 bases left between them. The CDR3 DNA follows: TGTGCCAGCAGCCCCTCGCCGGGGGGCCTGGAGACCCAGTACTTC. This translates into CASSPSPGGLETQYF.

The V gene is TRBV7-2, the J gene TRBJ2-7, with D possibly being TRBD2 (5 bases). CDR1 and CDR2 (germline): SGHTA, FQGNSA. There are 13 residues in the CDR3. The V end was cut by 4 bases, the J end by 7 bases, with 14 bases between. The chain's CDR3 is CASSSQRAREQYF. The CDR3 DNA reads TGTGCCAGCAGCTCCCAGAGGGCCCGAGAGCAGTACTTC. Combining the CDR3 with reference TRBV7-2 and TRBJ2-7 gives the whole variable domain GAGVSQSPSNKVTEKGKDVELRCDPISGHTALYWYRQSLGQGLEFLIYFQGNSAPDKSGLPSDRFSAERTGGSVSTLTIQRTQQEDSAVYLCASSSQRAREQYFGPGTRLTVT.